Below are 14 T cell receptor beta chains sequenced from a single sample in a study of blood T cell repertoires in COVID-19. Profiling relied on immunoSEQ multiplex PCR, and the TCRdb table lists in-frame clones only, not all of them. This table has 200,000 or so clones, 87% appearing once. Sequencing was carried out using peripheral blood. Receptors were obtained from a man aged 40-50 years with active or convalescent COVID-19.

This chain uses TRBV10-2 with TRBJ1-3; the D is unclear. With 3 bases removed from V and 0 bases from J, the gap between germline ends came to 9 bases. The CDR3 extends over 15 amino acids. The germline gives CDR1 WSHSY, CDR2 SAAADI. DNA for the CDR3: TGCGCCAGCAGTGATAGAAGTAGCTCTGGAAACACCATATATTTT. It yields the protein CASSDRSSSGNTIYF.

The chain has TRBV28 and TRBJ1-1, with D unclear. Germline V CDR1 and CDR2: MDHEN, SYDVKM. There are 12 residues in the CDR3. Trimming left V 10 bases short and J 0 bases short, with 9 bases between. The DNA for the CDR3 is TGTGCCACCCTTACAATGAACACTGAAGCTTTCTTT. This gives the protein CATLTMNTEAFF.

The genes are TRBV11-2 and TRBJ2-2; 8 positions match TRBD1. The V gene end was trimmed by 4 bases and the J gene end by 7 bases; junction bases not matched to a gene: 2. This CDR3 is built from 13 residues. Germline lookup yields CDR1 SGHAT and CDR2 FQNNGV. CDR3 nucleotides: TGTGCCAGCAGCTCGACAGGGGTCGGGGAGCTGTTTTTT. Its translation: CASSSTGVGELFF.

This chain connects TRBV19 to TRBJ1-5, with D possibly TRBD1 on 5 matching bases. Germline assignment: CDR1 LNHDA and CDR2 SQIVND (reference sequence). The CDR3 is 12 residues long. V was shortened by 4 bases and J by 5 bases, with 6 bases between the two germline ends. CDR3 sequence: CASSTGHQPQHF. The CDR3 DNA reads as TGTGCCAGTAGTACAGGGCATCAGCCCCAGCATTTT. The complete variable domain, with remaining parts taken from reference TRBV19 and TRBJ1-5, reads DGGITQSPKYLFRKEGQNVTLSCEQNLNHDAMYWYRQDPGQGLRLIYYSQIVNDFQKGDIAEGYSVSREKKESFPLTVTSAQKNPTAFYLCASSTGHQPQHFGDGTRLSIL.

This clone occurred once. J is TRBJ1-4 and V is TRBV28; tentatively, D is TRBD1 (5 bases). The germline V gene encodes CDR1 MDHEN and CDR2 SYDVKM. This CDR3 has 15 residues. Trimming took 6 bases from V and 7 from J, leaving 18 bases between them. Written as DNA, the CDR3 is TGTGCCAGCAGGGGGGGAGGTGGGGCGCGTGAAAAACTGTTTTTT. Its translation is CASRGGGGAREKLFF.

This rearrangement joins TRBV5-6 to TRBJ1-5; TRBD1 might be the D (5 bases). V was pared by 4 bases and J by 4 bases, with 15 bases between. Germline CDR1 reads SGHDT; CDR2 reads YYEEEE. The CDR3 length is 15 residues. The CDR3 spells CASSRGPGENQPQHF. Written as DNA, the CDR3 is TGTGCCAGCAGCCGGGGACCGGGGGAAAATCAGCCCCAGCATTTT.

The CDR3 loop reads CASSLAGGRETQYF. The CDR3 region has the DNA TGTGCCAGCAGCTTGGCGGGGGGCAGGGAGACCCAGTACTTC. The chain employs TRBV5-4 and TRBJ2-5; tentatively, D is TRBD2 (7 bases). CDR3 length: 14 amino acids. Germline assignment: CDR1 SGHNT and CDR2 YYREEE (reference sequence). Trimming took off 0 bases at V and 5 bases at J, with 11 bases between the two ends. Drawing the rest from reference TRBV5-4 and TRBJ2-5, the complete variable domain is ETGVTQSPTHLIKTRGQQVTLRCSSQSGHNTVSWYQQALGQGPQFIFQYYREEENGRGNFPPRFSGLQFPNYSSELNVNALELDDSALYLCASSLAGGRETQYFGPGTRLLVL.

This clone was counted once. This chain uses TRBV28 with TRBJ1-6; 7 positions agree with TRBD1. Per germline, CDR1 MDHEN and CDR2 SYDVKM. Trimming took 5 bases from V and 2 from J; bases not matched to a gene: 6. The CDR3 is made up of 16 amino acids. CDR3 bases: TGTGCCAGCAGTACTGCGACAGGGACCTATAATTCACCCCTCCACTTT. This translates into CASSTATGTYNSPLHF.

The chain has TRBV7-2 and TRBJ2-5, with TRBD1 matching 9 bases. The CDR3 totals 16 residues. Germline V gene lookup returns CDR1 SGHTA and CDR2 FQGNSA. V shed 5 bases, J shed 5 bases, and the junction held 12 bases outside the gene matches. CDR3 coding DNA: TGTGCCAGCAGCCCAGCCACGGGACAGGGCTATGAGACCCAGTACTTC. Amino acids: CASSPATGQGYETQYF.

Note on this clone: Within the sample, other DNA sequences also encode this same CDR3. The V call is TRBV28, the J call TRBJ2-6; maybe TRBD2 (5 bases). V shed 2 bases and J shed 1 base, with 6 bases lying between them. Germline CDR1 and CDR2: MDHEN and SYDVKM. This CDR3 contains 15 residues. CDR3 sequence (DNA): TGTGCCAGCAGTTTAAGAGGGTCTGGGGCCAACGTCCTGACTTTC. Its translation: CASSLRGSGANVLTF.

The rearrangement joins TRBV5-1 to TRBJ2-7; TRBD1 aligns across 7 bases. Germline V CDR1 and CDR2: SGHRS, YFSETQ. The CDR3 sequence is 15 residues long. Trimming at V came to 4 bases and at J to 2 bases, leaving 9 bases not matched to a gene. The CDR3 spells CASSTSRGGPYEQYF. The CDR3 nucleotides are TGCGCCAGCAGCACATCGAGAGGGGGCCCCTACGAGCAGTACTTC.

V gene TRBV5-1 combines with J gene TRBJ2-1; D might be TRBD1 (6 bases). CDR1 is SGHRS, CDR2 YFSETQ, per germline. This CDR3 has 14 residues. V was shortened by 0 bases and J by 8 bases, with 12 bases between the two germline ends. In DNA, the CDR3 is TGCGCCAGCAGCTTGGATGGGGGCCTGGATGAGCAGTTCTTC. Translation gives CASSLDGGLDEQFF.

J is TRBJ1-4 and V is TRBV5-6; 10 nucleotides line up with TRBD1. J was trimmed by 7 bases and V by 4 bases; bases with no gene match: 7. Germline lookup yields CDR1 SGHDT and CDR2 YYEEEE. This CDR3 comprises 15 residues. The CDR3 nucleotides are TGTGCCAGCAGCAGGCCGGACAGGGGGTCTGAAAAACTGTTTTTT. This codes for CASSRPDRGSEKLFF.

Only one count was recorded for this clone. The chain recombines TRBV9 with TRBJ2-3; 7 bases line up with TRBD2. From germline, CDR1 is SGDLS and CDR2 YYNGEE. CDR3 size: 15 residues. Losses at the gene ends were 6 bases for V and 1 base for J; bases not matched to a gene: 8. The DNA of the CDR3 is TGTGCCAGCAACTGGGGAGGGAGAGGCACAGATACGCAGTATTTT. It translates to CASNWGGRGTDTQYF. Together with reference TRBV9 and TRBJ2-3, the CDR3 gives the full variable domain: DSGVTQTPKHLITATGQRVTLRCSPRSGDLSVYWYQQSLDQGLQFLIQYYNGEERAKGNILERFSAQQFPDLHSELNLSSLELGDSALYFCASNWGGRGTDTQYFGPGTRLTVL.